This TCR beta chain was sequenced during a study of T cells in localized non-small cell lung cancer. This table comes from immunoSEQ multiplex PCR, and its TCRdb copy is limited to in-frame clones, with some not included. The data contain roughly 29,000 clones, 84% of them singletons. This clone was observed a few times. V lost 8 bases and J lost 5; bases outside the gene matches: 8. This CDR3 spans 13 amino acids. The germline V gene has CDR1 LNHDA and CDR2 SQIVND (reference sequence). The receptor was derived from a man aged 40 to 70 with stage III lung adenocarcinoma. The chain joins TRBV19 to TRBJ1-2, with 7 bases identical to TRBD1. The sample here was peripheral blood mononuclear cells, taken before any cancer treatment. The CDR3 loop reads CASRRQGGYGYTF. As DNA, the CDR3 is TGTGCCAGTCGACGACAGGGAGGTTATGGCTACACCTTC. The variable domain in full, with the rest retrieved from reference TRBV19 and TRBJ1-2, is DGGITQSPKYLFRKEGQNVTLSCEQNLNHDAMYWYRQDPGQGLRLIYYSQIVNDFQKGDIAEGYSVSREKKESFPLTVTSAQKNPTAFYLCASRRQGGYGYTFGSGTRLTVV.